These T cell receptor beta chains were read from a single sample in a study of T cells after posttransplantation cyclophosphamide. Clones were read by immunoSEQ multiplex PCR, and TCRdb kept only the in-frame ones, dropping some. Singletons are absent from the sample, which has around 30,000 clones. The source material was PBMCs. The receptor set was obtained from a woman aged 55-70 years in good health, CMV-negative, and a related stem cell transplant donor. CDR3s include the opening cysteine and the closing phenylalanine or tryptophan. The order of the fields is J gene, clone size, V gene, D gene, CDR3 DNA, CDR3 protein. D genes are given only for firm matches. Clone size is stated in some rows and not others, as once, few, many or a class when expanded.

j_gene: TRBJ2-3; abundance: many; v_gene: TRBV7-2; d_gene: -; CDR3nt: TGTGCCACTAAAGTGGGGCGTGGGACAGATACGCAGTATTTT; CDR3aa: CATKVGRGTDTQYF
j_gene: TRBJ2-1; abundance: -; v_gene: TRBV7-2; d_gene: TRBD2; CDR3nt: TGTGCCAGCAGCCGATGGCGGGGGGCGGAGGATGAGCAGTTCTTC; CDR3aa: CASSRWRGAEDEQFF
j_gene: TRBJ1-2; abundance: many; v_gene: TRBV5-1; d_gene: -; CDR3nt: TGCGCCAGCAGCTTGGACAGGCCCGTCTATGGCTACACCTTC; CDR3aa: CASSLDRPVYGYTF
j_gene: TRBJ2-7; abundance: many; v_gene: TRBV6-5; d_gene: TRBD1; CDR3nt: TGTGCCAGCAGTTACTCGACAGGGGCCTACGAGCAGTACTTC; CDR3aa: CASSYSTGAYEQYF
j_gene: TRBJ2-3; abundance: many; v_gene: TRBV7-2; d_gene: TRBD2; CDR3nt: TGTGCCAGCAGCTTAGAGGCGACTAGCGGGGGGCGGCTTTCCGATACGCAGTATTTT; CDR3aa: CASSLEATSGGRLSDTQYF
j_gene: TRBJ1-3; abundance: many; v_gene: TRBV5-4; d_gene: -; CDR3nt: TGTGCCAGCAGCCTCGACAGCTACCCTGGAAACACCATATATTTT; CDR3aa: CASSLDSYPGNTIYF
j_gene: TRBJ2-5; abundance: -; v_gene: TRBV2; d_gene: TRBD2; CDR3nt: TGTGCCAGCAGTGAACAGGGGACTAGCCCAGGGGGGACCCAGTACTTC; CDR3aa: CASSEQGTSPGGTQYF
j_gene: TRBJ1-1; abundance: few; v_gene: TRBV19; d_gene: -; CDR3nt: TGTGCCAGTAGGAGAGGAGGCGGGGGGAACAAGGCTGAAGCTTTCTTT; CDR3aa: CASRRGGGGNKAEAFF
j_gene: TRBJ2-7; abundance: many; v_gene: TRBV11-3; d_gene: -; CDR3nt: TGTGCAAGTCGCCCGCCGAACTTGGGCAGCTACGAGCAGTACTTC; CDR3aa: CASRPPNLGSYEQYF
j_gene: TRBJ1-1; abundance: few; v_gene: TRBV6-5; d_gene: -; CDR3nt: TGTGCCAGCACCCAGGGGTCCGGGAACACTGAAGCTTTCTTT; CDR3aa: CASTQGSGNTEAFF
j_gene: TRBJ2-2; abundance: -; v_gene: TRBV2; d_gene: TRBD2; CDR3nt: TGTGCCAGCACTAGACTAGCGGGCACCGGGGAGCTGTTTTTT; CDR3aa: CASTRLAGTGELFF
j_gene: TRBJ1-2; abundance: -; v_gene: TRBV7-9; d_gene: -; CDR3nt: TGTGCCAGCAGCCCCGGATCCCAAGGGGGCTACACCTTC; CDR3aa: CASSPGSQGGYTF
j_gene: TRBJ1-2; abundance: many; v_gene: TRBV27; d_gene: -; CDR3nt: TGTGCCACCCGAACTGGGGGCATAAAGGGCTACACCTTC; CDR3aa: CATRTGGIKGYTF
j_gene: TRBJ1-2; abundance: many; v_gene: TRBV15; d_gene: TRBD1; CDR3nt: TGTGCCACCAGCCAGGACAGGGTTTATGGCTACACCTTC; CDR3aa: CATSQDRVYGYTF
j_gene: TRBJ2-5; abundance: many; v_gene: TRBV28; d_gene: -; CDR3nt: TGTGCCAGCAGTACCCAAAAGGGGGTTAGGGAGACCCAGTACTTC; CDR3aa: CASSTQKGVRETQYF
j_gene: TRBJ2-3; abundance: many; v_gene: TRBV5-6; d_gene: TRBD2; CDR3nt: TGTGCCAGCAGCTTTGATATAGCGGGGGCGACAGATACGCAGTATTTT; CDR3aa: CASSFDIAGATDTQYF
j_gene: TRBJ2-5; abundance: few; v_gene: TRBV30; d_gene: TRBD1; CDR3nt: TGTGCCCGAGGGGTGCAGGGGGCCCAAGAGACCCAGTACTTC; CDR3aa: CARGVQGAQETQYF
j_gene: TRBJ1-2; abundance: many; v_gene: TRBV9; d_gene: TRBD1; CDR3nt: TGTGCCAGCAGCGTGGGGGGACAGGGGGTCTATGGCTACACCTTC; CDR3aa: CASSVGGQGVYGYTF
j_gene: TRBJ2-7; abundance: many; v_gene: TRBV19; d_gene: -; CDR3nt: TGTGCCAGTAGTATAAATACTCCGGGCGAGCAGTACTTC; CDR3aa: CASSINTPGEQYF
j_gene: TRBJ2-7; abundance: many; v_gene: TRBV9; d_gene: TRBD1; CDR3nt: TGTGCCAGCAGCGTTAATCCAGGGGGAGAGCAGTACTTC; CDR3aa: CASSVNPGGEQYF
j_gene: TRBJ2-7; abundance: many; v_gene: TRBV9; d_gene: -; CDR3nt: TGTGCCAGCAGCTCGCGCCCCCTAGACGAGCAGTACTTC; CDR3aa: CASSSRPLDEQYF
j_gene: TRBJ1-2; abundance: many; v_gene: TRBV27; d_gene: -; CDR3nt: TGTGCCAGCAGTAAGGGGCAGGGAGGTAGCTATGGCTACACCTTC; CDR3aa: CASSKGQGGSYGYTF
j_gene: TRBJ1-1; abundance: many; v_gene: TRBV5-5; d_gene: -; CDR3nt: TGTGCCAGCAGCTTTGGAGACTTGAACACTGAAGCTTTCTTT; CDR3aa: CASSFGDLNTEAFF
j_gene: TRBJ1-1; abundance: many; v_gene: TRBV2; d_gene: -; CDR3nt: TGTGCCAGCAGTTTCCCGGACAGCAAGAACACTGAAGCTTTCTTT; CDR3aa: CASSFPDSKNTEAFF
j_gene: TRBJ1-2; abundance: many; v_gene: TRBV7-2; d_gene: -; CDR3nt: TGTGCCAGCAGCTTAGTTAGTGGCTACACCTTC; CDR3aa: CASSLVSGYTF
j_gene: TRBJ1-5; abundance: many; v_gene: TRBV12-3/TRBV12-4; d_gene: TRBD1; CDR3nt: TGTGCCAGCAGTAGAAGACAGGGGCACGTACAGCCCCAGCATTTT; CDR3aa: CASSRRQGHVQPQHF
j_gene: TRBJ1-5; abundance: many; v_gene: TRBV28; d_gene: -; CDR3nt: TGTGCCAGCAGCCTCCTCGGTGGGGCGGGGAATCAGCCCCAGCATTTT; CDR3aa: CASSLLGGAGNQPQHF
j_gene: TRBJ1-1; abundance: many; v_gene: TRBV29-1; d_gene: -; CDR3nt: TGCAGCGGGGGCCTCGAAGCTTTCTTT; CDR3aa: CSGGLEAFF
j_gene: TRBJ2-1; abundance: many; v_gene: TRBV7-2; d_gene: TRBD2; CDR3nt: TGTGCCAGCAGCCTTAGCGGGAATCCCTCAACTGAGCAGTTCTTC; CDR3aa: CASSLSGNPSTEQFF
j_gene: TRBJ2-7; abundance: many; v_gene: TRBV7-8; d_gene: TRBD1; CDR3nt: TGTGCCAGCAGCCTCCCGACAGGGAGCTCCTACGAGCAGTACTTC; CDR3aa: CASSLPTGSSYEQYF
j_gene: TRBJ2-7; abundance: many; v_gene: TRBV7-2; d_gene: TRBD2; CDR3nt: TGTGCCAGCAGCTTACAGCCGGGGGGTTACTCCTACGAGCAGTACTTC; CDR3aa: CASSLQPGGYSYEQYF
j_gene: TRBJ1-3; abundance: many; v_gene: TRBV2; d_gene: -; CDR3nt: TGTGCCAGCAGTGGCCAGATCTCTGGAAACACCATATATTTT; CDR3aa: CASSGQISGNTIYF
j_gene: TRBJ1-1; abundance: many; v_gene: TRBV5-4; d_gene: -; CDR3nt: TGTGCCAGCAGCCTAATGACTGCGAACACTGAAGCTTTCTTT; CDR3aa: CASSLMTANTEAFF
j_gene: TRBJ2-7; abundance: few; v_gene: TRBV30; d_gene: -; CDR3nt: TGTGCCTGGAGCGCCGAGGGCCCGCAGTACTTC; CDR3aa: CAWSAEGPQYF
j_gene: TRBJ2-2; abundance: many; v_gene: TRBV5-5; d_gene: -; CDR3nt: TGTGCCAGCAGCTTGGGGGCAGGGTACCCCGGGGAGCTGTTTTTT; CDR3aa: CASSLGAGYPGELFF
j_gene: TRBJ2-1; abundance: many; v_gene: TRBV27; d_gene: -; CDR3nt: TGTGCCAGCAGTCCCGCCTACGAACACAATGAGCAGTTCTTC; CDR3aa: CASSPAYEHNEQFF
j_gene: TRBJ1-1; abundance: few; v_gene: TRBV28; d_gene: TRBD1; CDR3nt: TGTGCCAGCAGTCCGAGACAGGGATGGACTGAAGCTTTCTTT; CDR3aa: CASSPRQGWTEAFF
j_gene: TRBJ1-1; abundance: many; v_gene: TRBV30; d_gene: -; CDR3nt: TGTGCCTGGAGTGTACAGGGGAACACTGAAGCTTTCTTT; CDR3aa: CAWSVQGNTEAFF
j_gene: TRBJ1-1; abundance: many; v_gene: TRBV6-5; d_gene: TRBD1; CDR3nt: TGTGCCAGCAGTAACAGGGGGCCGAACACTGAAGCTTTCTTT; CDR3aa: CASSNRGPNTEAFF
j_gene: TRBJ2-1; abundance: many; v_gene: TRBV7-8; d_gene: -; CDR3nt: TGTGCCAGCAGCAGCTCCCATGAGCAGTTCTTC; CDR3aa: CASSSSHEQFF
j_gene: TRBJ2-1; abundance: medium-sized; v_gene: TRBV19; d_gene: TRBD1; CDR3nt: TGTGCCAGCTCCCCCCAGGGGGCCTACAATGAGCAGTTCTTC; CDR3aa: CASSPQGAYNEQFF
j_gene: TRBJ2-7; abundance: many; v_gene: TRBV24-1; d_gene: -; CDR3nt: TGTGCCACCAGTGACCTGAGCCAGCAGTACTTC; CDR3aa: CATSDLSQQYF
j_gene: TRBJ1-2; abundance: many; v_gene: TRBV12-3/TRBV12-4; d_gene: TRBD1; CDR3nt: TGTGCCAGCACCCAAAGGGCCCGGACAGGTCTAAACTATGGCTACACCTTC; CDR3aa: CASTQRARTGLNYGYTF
j_gene: TRBJ2-7; abundance: many; v_gene: TRBV10-3; d_gene: -; CDR3nt: TGTGCCATCAGGGACAACTACGAGCAGTACTTC; CDR3aa: CAIRDNYEQYF
j_gene: TRBJ2-7; abundance: many; v_gene: TRBV5-1; d_gene: TRBD2; CDR3nt: TGCGCCAGCAGCTTGGTCGGGACTAACTCCTACGAGCAGTACTTC; CDR3aa: CASSLVGTNSYEQYF
j_gene: TRBJ2-7; abundance: many; v_gene: TRBV6-2/TRBV6-3; d_gene: TRBD1; CDR3nt: TGTGCCAGCAGCTTGTACAGGGGGGAGCAGTACTTC; CDR3aa: CASSLYRGEQYF
j_gene: TRBJ2-5; abundance: many; v_gene: TRBV6-6; d_gene: -; CDR3nt: TGTGCCAGCAGTATAGGGGGGGAGGAAGAGACCCAGTACTTC; CDR3aa: CASSIGGEEETQYF
j_gene: TRBJ2-3; abundance: few; v_gene: TRBV9; d_gene: -; CDR3nt: TGTGCCAGCAGCGTAAGTCTAGCTCAGGCAGGTACGCAGTATTTT; CDR3aa: CASSVSLAQAGTQYF